This T cell receptor (beta chain) emerged from a study of blood T cell repertoires in COVID-19. Germline CDR1 reads SNHLY; CDR2 reads FYNNEI. Trimming took 1 base from V and 0 from J, leaving 13 bases between them. There are 16 residues in the CDR3. This clone turned up a few times. TCRdb keeps only in-frame clones here, not all; method: immunoSEQ multiplex PCR. The table has some 320,000 clones, around 87% seen once. This rearrangement joins TRBV2 to TRBJ2-7, with a possible D match to TRBD2 (6 bases). This TCR was sampled from a woman in her forties or fifties who had recovered from COVID-19. The source material was peripheral blood. The CDR3 protein is CASSEGRGLISYEQYF. CDR3 sequence (DNA): TGTGCCAGCAGTGAAGGGCGGGGTCTGATCTCCTACGAGCAGTACTTC.